Listed below are T cell receptor beta chains from one sample, sequenced in a study of cytomegalovirus exposure and HLA in healthy donors. The protocol was immunoSEQ multiplex PCR, while the TCRdb copy is restricted to in-frame clones and leaves out a portion. The specimen's table records 100,000 to 150,000 clones. The sequencing input was PBMCs. The receptors derive from a man between 18 and 29 years old in good health and CMV-seronegative. The CDR3 runs from the conserved cysteine through the conserved F or W. D genes are given only for firm matches.

j_call	v_call	d_call	cdr3_nt	cdr3_aa
TRBJ2-2	TRBV9	-	TGTGCCAGCAGCTCCTCTCTCGGGCAGGGGATTGCCGGGGAGCTGTTTTTT	CASSSSLGQGIAGELFF
TRBJ2-1	TRBV9	TRBD1	TGTGCCAGCAGCGTACAAGACAGGGGGCAATATAGTTATGAGCAGTTCTTC	CASSVQDRGQYSYEQFF
TRBJ1-4	TRBV19	-	TGTGCCAGTAGTATAGGCGGAAGGCCCTCAGGGAAACTGTTTTTT	CASSIGGRPSGKLFF
TRBJ2-3	TRBV7-2	-	TGTGCCGGGGAGACAGGACCTACGGCAGATACGCAGTATTTT	CAGETGPTADTQYF
TRBJ1-1	TRBV29-1	-	TGCAGCGTTGGCAGGGATGAAGCTTTCTTC	CSVGRDEAFF
TRBJ1-6	TRBV7-2	-	TGTGCCAGCAGCCTCCCTGGGGACTTCTTCCACTTT	CASSLPGDFFHF
TRBJ1-1	TRBV28	-	TGTGCCAGCAGTTCCAGGATCATGCCTGAAGCTTTCTTT	CASSSRIMPEAFF
TRBJ2-3	TRBV5-1	-	TGCGCCAGCAGCTTGGGCGGGCAGGGGCCCACAGATACGCAGTATTTT	CASSLGGQGPTDTQYF
TRBJ2-1	TRBV5-1	-	TGCGCCAGCAGCCCCGCCCCCTCTAGCTCCTACAATGAGCAGTTCTTC	CASSPAPSSSYNEQFF
TRBJ1-6	TRBV27	-	TGTGCCAGCAGTTTCACAGGGAATTCACCCCTCCACTTT	CASSFTGNSPLHF
TRBJ2-7	TRBV2	TRBD1	TGTGCCAGCAGCGATCTACGGGACAGGGACTACGAGCAGTACTTC	CASSDLRDRDYEQYF
TRBJ2-7	TRBV6-5	-	TGTGCCAGCAGTTACTCGCTCACGGCTCGGGACGAGCAGTACTTC	CASSYSLTARDEQYF
TRBJ1-5	TRBV6-1	-	TGTGCCAGCAGTGAAAGAGTGCAGAGGAATCAGCCCCAGCATTTT	CASSERVQRNQPQHF